What follows are 31 T cell receptor beta chains derived from one specimen sequenced in a study of T cells expressing NK-cell markers. TCRdb re-called the 5' RACE reads; every CDR3 protein appears as one record, without DNA. In total, the table holds approximately 110,000 distinct CDR3 sequences. Sequencing was done on a sample of blood T cells: a sorted CD56 or NKG2C T cell subset, CD4+ or CD8+ T cells, or bulk PBMC T cells (not recorded which). The receptor source for this set is a woman between 18 and 70 years old in good health.

This chain joins TRBV28 and TRBJ2-3; the TRBD1 assignment by TCRdb is unverifiable without DNA. The CDR3 length is 17 residues. Germline loops: CDR1 MDHEN, CDR2 SYDVKM. This chain's CDR3 is CASSLLDWEARTDTQYF.

The chain combines TRBV6-5 with TRBJ2-1. The germline V gene encodes CDR1 MNHEY and CDR2 SVGAGI. This CDR3 contains 13 residues. The CDR3 region is CASSYSFLNEQFF.

The chain recombines TRBV6-1 with TRBJ2-1; TCRdb's D call, TRBD2, is unchecked because there is no DNA. The germline gives CDR1 MNHNS, CDR2 SASEGT. CDR3 length: 15 amino acids. The CDR3 is CASSRLAGAWDEQFF.

This chain joins TRBV27 and TRBJ2-1; the D call from TCRdb, TRBD1, cannot be confirmed without DNA. This CDR3 spans 13 amino acids. The germline CDR1 and CDR2 sequences are MNHEY and SMNVEV (reference sequence). The CDR3 protein is CATGVSSYNEQFF.

V is TRBV6-1 and J is TRBJ1-1; TCRdb outputs TRBD1, but without DNA this stays unchecked. Per the germline V gene, CDR1 is MNHNS and CDR2 is SASEGT. The CDR3 contains 13 residues. CDR3 amino acids: CASRGAEGTEAFF.

This chain links TRBV12-3 or TRBV12-4 with TRBJ2-7; TCRdb selects TRBD2, and the lack of DNA leaves this call unchecked. The CDR3 is 15 residues long. The CDR3: CASSLLAGGTYEQYF.

The chain joins TRBV7-3 to TRBJ1-1; lacking DNA, the TRBD1 call made by TCRdb goes unchecked. CDR3 length: 13 amino acids. The germline CDR1 and CDR2 sequences are SGHTA and FQGTGA. The CDR3: CASSLAPGPEAFF.

The rearrangement joins TRBV7-6 to TRBJ2-7; TCRdb reports TRBD1, a call that lacks DNA to check it against. This CDR3 is 14 amino acids long. Germline V CDR1 and CDR2: SGHVS, FNYEAQ. The CDR3: CASSRIRDGYEQYF.

The V and J genes are TRBV25-1 and TRBJ2-7; TCRdb gives TRBD1 as the D gene, but with no DNA this cannot be confirmed. This CDR3 has 14 residues. Germline V CDR1 and CDR2: MGHDK, SYGVNS. CDR3 protein: CASSGLSNGGEQYF.

The CDR3: CSVEELAGVTNEQFF. This chain connects TRBV29-1 to TRBJ2-1; the TCRdb D gene call, TRBD2, has no DNA to confirm it. In germline, CDR1 is SQVTM, CDR2 ANQGSEA. CDR3 length: 15 residues.

This chain links TRBV18 with TRBJ2-3; TCRdb returns TRBD1, unconfirmable since there is no DNA. This CDR3 comprises 15 residues. Germline CDR1 is KGHSH and CDR2 is LQKENI. The CDR3 reads CASPAIGGPTDTQYF.

V usage is TRBV27 and J usage is TRBJ1-4; TCRdb outputs TRBD1, but without DNA this stays unchecked. The CDR3 contains 14 residues. Germline V CDR1 and CDR2: MNHEY, SMNVEV (reference sequence). CDR3 protein: CASSKTGRGEKLFF.

The chain uses TRBV7-9 and TRBJ2-1; TCRdb outputs TRBD2, but without DNA this stays unchecked. Germline CDR1 is SEHNR and CDR2 is FQNEAQ (reference sequence). This CDR3 is built from 15 residues. The CDR3 reads CASSLLAGGPIEQFF.

The CDR3 region is CASRPGRGQAEEKLFF. V gene TRBV3-1 combines with J gene TRBJ1-4; TCRdb's D gene call, TRBD1, goes unchecked for lack of DNA. The germline gives CDR1 LGHDT, CDR2 YNNKEL (reference sequence). The CDR3 is made up of 16 amino acids.

V gene TRBV12-3 or TRBV12-4 combines with J gene TRBJ1-1; TCRdb calls TRBD1, which cannot be checked without DNA. The CDR3 contains 14 residues. The CDR3 protein is CASSAPGQNTEAFF.

The genes are TRBV28 and TRBJ2-2. The CDR3 loop spans 13 amino acids. Germline lookup yields CDR1 MDHEN and CDR2 SYDVKM. CDR3 region: CASSLRVDGELFF.

This chain links TRBV20-1 with TRBJ2-3; TCRdb picks TRBD1, but there is no DNA to check that call. Per germline, CDR1 DFQATT and CDR2 SNEGSKA (reference sequence). The CDR3 covers 14 residues. Here the CDR3 reads CSAAAGTRTDTQYF.

This chain joins TRBV19 and TRBJ1-4; TCRdb proposes TRBD1, but this gene call is untestable without DNA. The CDR3 runs to 15 residues. Germline lookup yields CDR1 LNHDA and CDR2 SQIVND (reference sequence). Here the CDR3 reads CASSMDAGQIEKLFF.

The V call is TRBV29-1, the J call TRBJ1-1; TCRdb names TRBD1, which stays unverified in the absence of DNA. The germline V gene encodes CDR1 SQVTM and CDR2 ANQGSEA. The CDR3 has 13 residues. The CDR3 protein is CSVENRVNTEAFF.

CDR3 amino acids: CASSFSAGEADTQYF. The chain has TRBV5-1 and TRBJ2-3; TCRdb's D call, TRBD2, is unchecked because there is no DNA. This CDR3 comprises 15 residues. Germline V gene sequence: CDR1 SGHRS, CDR2 YFSETQ.

The V and J genes are TRBV30 and TRBJ1-5. The germline V gene has CDR1 GTSNPN and CDR2 SVGIG (reference sequence). This CDR3 comprises 15 residues. CDR3 protein: CAWSEVGYSNQPQHF.

The chain uses TRBV7-8 and TRBJ2-7; TCRdb designates TRBD1, a call that cannot be tested without DNA. Germline V CDR1 and CDR2: SGHVS, FQNEAQ. The length of the CDR3 is 12 residues. CDR3 residues: CASSSPGYEQYF.

The chain recombines TRBV6-5 with TRBJ1-5. The CDR3 spans 15 residues. CDR1 MNHEY and CDR2 SVGAGI come from the germline V gene. The CDR3 here is CASSYSGQGNGPQHF.

The chain carries TRBV12-3 or TRBV12-4 and TRBJ1-4. The CDR3 covers 15 residues. CDR3 region: CASSLGSGEEEKLFF.

This chain joins TRBV27 and TRBJ2-7; the TRBD2 assignment by TCRdb is unverifiable without DNA. Germline V gene sequence: CDR1 MNHEY, CDR2 SMNVEV (reference sequence). This CDR3 is 13 amino acids long. CDR3 protein: CASSLAEAYEQYF.

The chain couples TRBV5-4 to TRBJ2-3. The CDR3 runs to 12 residues. CDR1 is SGHNT, CDR2 YYREEE, per germline (reference sequence). This CDR3 is CASSGPGDTQYF.

The V call is TRBV25-1, the J call TRBJ2-2; absent DNA, TCRdb's TRBD1 call cannot be checked. Germline V gene data show CDR1 as MGHDK and CDR2 as SYGVNS. This CDR3 spans 14 amino acids. The CDR3 loop is CASSGGQNTGELFF.

The rearrangement joins TRBV5-4 to TRBJ2-5; the D call from TCRdb, TRBD1, cannot be confirmed without DNA. Germline CDR1 SGHNT, CDR2 YYREEE (reference sequence). The CDR3 length is 13 residues. The CDR3: CASSLDQGETQYF.

CDR3 amino acids: CASSLGFSGYEQYF. The gene calls are TRBV7-2 and TRBJ2-7. CDR3 size: 14 residues. CDR1 and CDR2 from the germline V gene are SGHTA and FQGNSA.

The chain combines TRBV27 with TRBJ2-3; no DNA is available, so the TRBD2 call from TCRdb remains unchecked. Germline CDR1 is MNHEY and CDR2 is SMNVEV (reference sequence). This CDR3 region has 13 residues. CDR3 protein: CATKEGRTDTQYF.

The chain employs TRBV27 and TRBJ1-1. The CDR3 runs 14 residues. The germline gives CDR1 MNHEY, CDR2 SMNVEV (reference sequence). CDR3 amino acids: CASRSLRLNTEAFF.